This T cell receptor beta chain appears in the sequencing data of a study of T-cell reconstitution after alpha-beta-depleted transplantation in children. Regarding the study as a whole: From newly produced T cells came most of the T-cell counts and diversity one year after transplant. Two months or so post-transplant, alpha-beta T cells reportedly derived from several hundred expanded graft clones. The study traced high day-60 TCRbeta diversity in some patients to surviving recipient T cells and thymic progenitors.

Unique molecular identifiers were incorporated into the prepared TCRbeta library. TCRdb re-called the PCR reads with MiXCR, one entry per CDR3 protein. The sample yields approximately 98,000 distinct CDR3 sequences, 5.5% to 7% seen once. Worth noting for this clonotype: Its specificity is not known.

The germline gives CDR1 SGHAT, CDR2 FQNNGV. Trimming cost V 0 bases and J 1 base, with 15 bases left between them. The CDR3 consists of 17 residues. The receptor comes from a male patient between 2 and 9 years old who had a stem cell transplant for acute lymphoblastic leukemia, so the T cells may come from the graft donor. The chain uses TRBV11-2 and TRBJ1-2, with a tentative D call TRBD1 (6 bases). Specimen: PBMCs, mostly from graft donor cells, collected 360 days after TCRalphabeta/CD19-depleted stem cell transplant. The CDR3 reads CASSLDLGQPFNYGYTF. CDR3 bases: TGTGCCAGCAGCTTAGATCTTGGACAGCCATTTAACTATGGCTACACCTTC.